This paragraph reports one T cell receptor (beta chain). As yet, its antigen is unknown. This record belongs to a study of cytomegalovirus exposure and HLA in healthy donors. Study information: The roughly 110 validation repertoires were reported in a later analysis to have been generated on the same platform as the 666 first-cohort repertoires.

Germline V lookup: CDR1 MDHEN, CDR2 SYDVKM. Germline trimming cut 9 bases from V and 9 bases from J; bases unmatched to any gene: 6. There are 14 residues in the CDR3. Findings and limits, study-wide: Most TCR sequences were seen very rarely across donors, but some public TCRs occurred in many. Reported results showed that the classifier diagnosed cytomegalovirus status with high specificity and sensitivity.

Assay: immunoSEQ multiplex PCR; the TCRdb copy retains only in-frame clones and omits some. This sample has fewer than 150,000 clones, with 80% to 90% found just once. The sample was PBMCs. This sequence was found in a woman aged 18-29 years in good health and CMV-seropositive. The chain links TRBV28 to TRBJ2-1; 15 bases match TRBD2. The CDR3 is CASGGLAGGGEQFF. The CDR3 region has the DNA TGTGCCAGTGGCGGACTAGCGGGGGGGGGTGAGCAGTTCTTC. Supplemented by reference TRBV28 and TRBJ2-1, the full variable domain reads DVKVTQSSRYLVKRTGEKVFLECVQDMDHENMFWYRQDPGLGLRLIYFSYDVKMKEKGDIPEGYSVSREKKERFSLILESASTNQTSMYLCASGGLAGGGEQFFGPGTRLTVL.